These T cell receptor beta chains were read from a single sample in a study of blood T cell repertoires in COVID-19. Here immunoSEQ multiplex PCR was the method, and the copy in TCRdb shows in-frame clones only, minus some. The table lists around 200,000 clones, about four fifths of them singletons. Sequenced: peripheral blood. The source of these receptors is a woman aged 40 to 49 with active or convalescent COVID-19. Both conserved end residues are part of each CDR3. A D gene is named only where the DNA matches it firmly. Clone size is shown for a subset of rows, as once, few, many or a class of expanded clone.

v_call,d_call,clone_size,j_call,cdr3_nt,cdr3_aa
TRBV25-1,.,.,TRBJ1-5,TGTGCCAGTCGGGGGTATAGCAATCAGCCCCAGCATTTT,CASRGYSNQPQHF
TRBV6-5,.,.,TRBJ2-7,TGTGCCAGCAGTTACGCCCAGGCTTCCTCCTACGAGCAGTACTTC,CASSYAQASSYEQYF
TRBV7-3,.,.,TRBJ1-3,TGTGCCAGCAGTCTAGGCGGGGTTGGAAACACCATATATTTT,CASSLGGVGNTIYF
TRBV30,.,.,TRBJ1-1,TGTGCCAGCCACAGGGCTGACACTGAAGCTTTCTTT,CASHRADTEAFF
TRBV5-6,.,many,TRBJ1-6,TGTGCCAGCAGCTTACAACAGGGCAATTCACCCCTCCACTTT,CASSLQQGNSPLHF
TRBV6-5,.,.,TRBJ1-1,TGTGCCAGCATGAATAAGGACAGTACAAGTGAAGCTTTCTTT,CASMNKDSTSEAFF
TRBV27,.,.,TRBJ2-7,TGTGCCAGCAGTTTGCAGGCCATCCCCTACGAGCAGTACTTC,CASSLQAIPYEQYF
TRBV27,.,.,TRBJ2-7,TGTGCAGCCGGGGTCTACGAGCAGTACTTC,CAAGVYEQYF
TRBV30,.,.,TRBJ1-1,TGTGCCTGGAGTCGGAGGGGCCGCACTGAAGCTTTCTTT,CAWSRRGRTEAFF
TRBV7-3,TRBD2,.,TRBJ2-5,TGTGCCAGCAGCCCCTCGGGAGGAGAGACCCAGTACTTC,CASSPSGGETQYF
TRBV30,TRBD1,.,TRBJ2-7,TGTGCCTGGACCCCCTGGGACAGCCGGTACGGGTACGAGCAGTACTTC,CAWTPWDSRYGYEQYF
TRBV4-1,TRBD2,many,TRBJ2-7,TGCGCCAGCAGCCATCCTATTAGCGGGACCTACGAGCAGTACTTC,CASSHPISGTYEQYF
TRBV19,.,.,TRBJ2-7,TGTGCCAGTAGTATAGCTACAGCCTCCTACGAGCAGTACTTC,CASSIATASYEQYF
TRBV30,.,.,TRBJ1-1,TGTGCCTGGGCATTCAGCGGAAACACTGAAGCTTTCTTT,CAWAFSGNTEAFF
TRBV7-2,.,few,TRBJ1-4,TGTGCCAGCAGGGGGGGGGTTAATGAAAAACTGTTTTTT,CASRGGVNEKLFF
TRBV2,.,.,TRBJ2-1,TGTGCCACCTTACCTCCCGCGGCTAGCGCATACAATGAGCAGTTCTTC,CATLPPAASAYNEQFF
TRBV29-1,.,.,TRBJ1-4,TGCAGTGCAACGGGGGTTGCTCCCGCAACTAATGAAAAACTGTTTTTT,CSATGVAPATNEKLFF
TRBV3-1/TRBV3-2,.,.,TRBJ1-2,TGTGCCAGCAGCCATCTGGCAGCTAACTATGGCTACACCTTC,CASSHLAANYGYTF
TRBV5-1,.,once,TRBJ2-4,TGCGCCAGCAGCGAGCCAGGCGCGGGAGCCAAAAACATTCAGTACTTC,CASSEPGAGAKNIQYF
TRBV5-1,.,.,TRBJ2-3,TGCGCCAGCAGCTCCCGGACAGCGAGCACAGATACGCAGTATTTT,CASSSRTASTDTQYF
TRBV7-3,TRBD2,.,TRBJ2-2,TGTGCCAGCAGCCCAGGGACTAGCGGGGGGGCCGGTGACACCGGGGAGCTGTTTTTT,CASSPGTSGGAGDTGELFF
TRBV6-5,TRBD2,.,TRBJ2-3,TGTGCCAGCAGGGGGGGACTAGCCTCCGCAGATACGCAGTATTTT,CASRGGLASADTQYF
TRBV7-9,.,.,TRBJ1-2,TGTGCCAGCAGCTTAGGGCTAATGGGGCTTGGTGGCTACACCTTC,CASSLGLMGLGGYTF
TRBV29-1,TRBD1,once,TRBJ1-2,TGCAGCGCCCGACAGGGGGCGGACTATGGCTACACCTTC,CSARQGADYGYTF
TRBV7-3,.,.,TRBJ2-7,TGTGCCAGCAGCCCCCGTAAGGACTCCTCCTACGAGCAGTACTTC,CASSPRKDSSYEQYF
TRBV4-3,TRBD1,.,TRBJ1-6,TGCGCCAGCAGCCAGGACAGGGGGAGCTCCTATAATTCACCCCTCCACTTT,CASSQDRGSSYNSPLHF
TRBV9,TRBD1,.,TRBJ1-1,TGTGCCAGCAGCGCGACAGGGGTTCGCACTGAAGCTTTCTTT,CASSATGVRTEAFF
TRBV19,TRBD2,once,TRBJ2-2,TGTGCCAGTAGTCCTCTCCGGGCGGGGGGTAACACCGGGGAGCTGTTTTTT,CASSPLRAGGNTGELFF
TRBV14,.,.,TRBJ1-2,TGTGCCAGCAGCCAAGCACTGGACTATGGCTACACCTTC,CASSQALDYGYTF
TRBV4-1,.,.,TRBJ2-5,TGCGCCAGCAGCCCCGGGGGACAGCAAGAGACCCAGTACTTC,CASSPGGQQETQYF
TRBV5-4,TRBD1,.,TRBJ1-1,TGTGCCAGCAGCTTGATCCGGACAGGGAAAGGGACTGAAGCTTTCTTT,CASSLIRTGKGTEAFF
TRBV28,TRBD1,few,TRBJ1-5,TGTGCCAGCAGTTACCCGACAGGGGGCAATCAGCCCCAGCATTTT,CASSYPTGGNQPQHF
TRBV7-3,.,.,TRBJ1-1,TGTGCCAGCAGCTCACAGACGAACACTGAAGCTTTCTTT,CASSSQTNTEAFF
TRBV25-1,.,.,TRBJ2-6,TGTGCCAGCAGTGAGTATGGAGCTGGGGCCAACGTCCTGACTTTC,CASSEYGAGANVLTF
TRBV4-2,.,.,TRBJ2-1,TGTGCCAGCAGCCAAAGCCCCCGGGGATCTGGGAATGAGCAGTTCTTC,CASSQSPRGSGNEQFF
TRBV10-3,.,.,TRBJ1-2,TGTGCCATCAGTGACAGGCTGGATCCTAACTATGGCTACACCTTC,CAISDRLDPNYGYTF
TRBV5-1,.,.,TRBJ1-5,TGCGCCAGCATGCGAGGACAAATCAATCAGCCCCAGCATTTT,CASMRGQINQPQHF
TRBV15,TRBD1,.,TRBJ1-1,TGTGCCACCAGCACCACAGGGGATCTCCTCCTAGTGAACACTGAAGCTTTCTTT,CATSTTGDLLLVNTEAFF
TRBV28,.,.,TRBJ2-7,TGTGCCAGCAGTTTAGAGGGAGGGCAGTACTTC,CASSLEGGQYF
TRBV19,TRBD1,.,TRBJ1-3,TGTGCCAGTAGTGCGGGACAGGGAAACACCATATATTTT,CASSAGQGNTIYF
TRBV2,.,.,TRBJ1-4,TGTGCCAGCAGTACCCTCGGACAGTATGAAAAACTGTTTTTT,CASSTLGQYEKLFF
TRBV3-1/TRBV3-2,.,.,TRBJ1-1,TGTGCCAGCAGCCAAATAAACACTGAAGCTTTCTTT,CASSQINTEAFF
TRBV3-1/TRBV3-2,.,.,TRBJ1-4,TGTGCCAGCAGCCAAGGGAGGGGTACTGAAAAACTGTTTTTT,CASSQGRGTEKLFF
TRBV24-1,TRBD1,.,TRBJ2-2,TGTGCCACCAGTGATTTGACCCCACAGGGGGCGAACACCGGGGAGCTGTTTTTT,CATSDLTPQGANTGELFF
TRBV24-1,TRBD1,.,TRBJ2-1,TGTGCCACCAGTGCAATGACAGGGGCCATCTCCTACAATGAGCAGTTCTTC,CATSAMTGAISYNEQFF
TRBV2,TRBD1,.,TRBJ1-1,TGTGCCAGCAGCAGGACAGGGGGGGACACTGAAGCTTTCTTT,CASSRTGGDTEAFF
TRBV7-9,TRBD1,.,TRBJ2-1,TGTGCCAGCAGCTTAGATAAGACAGGGCCCTTCGACGGGCAGTTCTTC,CASSLDKTGPFDGQFF
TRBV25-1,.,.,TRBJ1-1,TGTGCCAGCAGTCCCGGACAGCTGAACACTGAAGCTTTCTTT,CASSPGQLNTEAFF
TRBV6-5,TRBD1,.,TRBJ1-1,TGTGCCAGCAGTTCGGGACAGGGGGTTAACACTGAAGCTTTCTTT,CASSSGQGVNTEAFF
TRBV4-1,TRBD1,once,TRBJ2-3,TGCGCCAGCAGCCAAGTATTAGGACAGGGGGCCGCAGATACGCAGTATTTT,CASSQVLGQGAADTQYF
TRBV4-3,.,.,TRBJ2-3,TGCGCCAGCAGCTTTACTAGAGAGACAGATACGCAGTATTTT,CASSFTRETDTQYF
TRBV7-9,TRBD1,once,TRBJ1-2,TGTGCCAGCAGCTTCGGACAGGGGGCTTTTGGCTACACCTTC,CASSFGQGAFGYTF
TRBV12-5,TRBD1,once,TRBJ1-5,TGTGCTAGTGGTTCCCCGGGACAGGGGAATCAGCCCCAGCATTTT,CASGSPGQGNQPQHF
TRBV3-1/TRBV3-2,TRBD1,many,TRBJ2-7,TGTGCCAGCAGCCATGACAGGGTGACCTTGGGGGAGCAGTACTTC,CASSHDRVTLGEQYF
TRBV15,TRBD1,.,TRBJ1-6,TGTGCCACCAGCTCATTACCCGGGACAGGGCCTTCACCCCTCCACTTT,CATSSLPGTGPSPLHF